These T cell receptor beta chains were read from a single sample in a study of T-cell memory formation after mild COVID-19. TCRdb redid the calling of the 5' RACE reads with MiXCR, one entry per CDR3 protein. The data contain just over 350,000 distinct CDR3 sequences, roughly 14% of them singletons. Material for sequencing was PBMCs or a T cell subset sorted from them (not recorded which). These receptors were collected from a man between 18 and 29 years old who had mild COVID-19 (a few samples of this study predate the infection). Cell type and time point are not known. Both conserved end residues are part of each CDR3. Each record gives: V gene, D gene, J gene, clone size, CDR3 DNA, CDR3 protein. The D gene is left open where the match is weak. Rows give clone size only sometimes, using once, few, many, or a class for an expanded clone.

TRBV12-3/TRBV12-4,TRBD1,TRBJ1-4,NA,TGTGCCAGCAGCCCGCGGGGGACAGGAGATAATGAAAAACTGTTTTTT,CASSPRGTGDNEKLFF
TRBV18,NA,TRBJ2-3,NA,TGTGCCAGCTCACCAGTTTATGGGGGGTCCGCAGATACGCAGTATTTT,CASSPVYGGSADTQYF
TRBV5-5,NA,TRBJ1-1,NA,TGTGCCAGCAGCTTGGAGCCGGGGAAGTACACTGAAGCTTTCTTT,CASSLEPGKYTEAFF
TRBV11-2,TRBD2,TRBJ2-3,many,TGTGCCAGCAGAAAGGCGTTGGGACTAGCGGGGGGCGAAGATACGCAGTATTTT,CASRKALGLAGGEDTQYF
TRBV19,NA,TRBJ2-1,NA,TGTGCCAGTAGTATAGGTGACAGGGCGGGGCGGGAGCAGTTCTTC,CASSIGDRAGREQFF
TRBV6-5,TRBD2,TRBJ2-5,NA,TGTGCCAGCAGAGGGCGGGGGGGAGAGACCCAGTACTTC,CASRGRGGETQYF
TRBV6-5,TRBD2,TRBJ2-7,NA,TGTGCCAGCAGTTACTCGGCTAGCGGGGACTACGAGCAGTACTTC,CASSYSASGDYEQYF
TRBV20-1,NA,TRBJ1-2,few,TGCAGTGCTCCCGACGCGGGAATCGGCTACACCTTC,CSAPDAGIGYTF
TRBV7-9,NA,TRBJ2-1,NA,TGTGCCAGCAGCTTTGGCCGTTATGAAGTCTTC,CASSFGRYEVF
TRBV19,NA,TRBJ2-5,NA,TGTGCCAGTAGTATTCACAGGTGGCAAGAGACCCAGTACTTC,CASSIHRWQETQYF
TRBV5-1,NA,TRBJ2-1,few,TGCGCCAGCAGCCCACGAGGTCGCAGCTCCTACAATGAGCAGTTCTTC,CASSPRGRSSYNEQFF
TRBV7-3,TRBD1,TRBJ2-2,few,TGTGCCAGCAGCTCAGACAGGGGCGGCGGGGAGCTGTTTTTT,CASSSDRGGGELFF
TRBV5-1,TRBD1,TRBJ1-4,NA,TGCGCCAGCAGCTTGGCCCTAACGGGACAGGGGGCTCTCAATGAAAAACTGTTTTTT,CASSLALTGQGALNEKLFF
TRBV12-3/TRBV12-4,NA,TRBJ1-1,once,TGTGCCAGCCGTCGTCCACTGAACACTGAAGCTTTCTTT,CASRRPLNTEAFF
TRBV5-1,NA,TRBJ2-5,few,TGCGCCAGCAGCTACCGCAAATGCCAGGGTGCCAACGAGACCCAGTACTTC,CASSYRKCQGANETQYF
TRBV7-9,NA,TRBJ2-1,many,TGTGCCAGCAGCTTAGTGGGGGGAGATGAGCAGTTCTTC,CASSLVGGDEQFF
TRBV5-6,TRBD1,TRBJ1-4,few,TGTGCCAGCAGCTGGACAGGGGGCACTAATGAAAAACTGTTTTTT,CASSWTGGTNEKLFF